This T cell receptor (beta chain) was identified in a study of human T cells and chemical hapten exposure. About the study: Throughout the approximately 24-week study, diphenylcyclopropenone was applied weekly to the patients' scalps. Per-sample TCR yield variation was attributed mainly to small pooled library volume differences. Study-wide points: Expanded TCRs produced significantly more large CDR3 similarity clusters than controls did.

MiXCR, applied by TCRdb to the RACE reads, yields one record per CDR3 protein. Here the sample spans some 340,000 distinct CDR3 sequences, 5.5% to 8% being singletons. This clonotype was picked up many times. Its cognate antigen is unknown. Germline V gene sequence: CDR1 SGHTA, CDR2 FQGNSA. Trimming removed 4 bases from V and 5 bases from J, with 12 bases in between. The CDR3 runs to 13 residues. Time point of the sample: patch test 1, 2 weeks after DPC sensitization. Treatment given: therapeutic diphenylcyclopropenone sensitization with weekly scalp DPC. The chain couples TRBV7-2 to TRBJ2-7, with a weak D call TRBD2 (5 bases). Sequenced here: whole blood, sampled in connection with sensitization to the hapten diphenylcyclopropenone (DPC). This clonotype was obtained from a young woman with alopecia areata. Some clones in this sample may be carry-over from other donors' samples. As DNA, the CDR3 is TGTGCCAGCAGCTCCCAACGGGGTAACGAGCAGTACTTC. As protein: CASSSQRGNEQYF.